The sequence of this TCR beta chain was determined in a study of beta chain features in type 1 diabetes. Regarding the study as a whole: All four CD4+ subsets from Type 1 diabetes patients carried moderately but significantly shorter TCRB CDR3s.

This clone was seen only a few times. Its antigen is still unknown. Sequencing targeted expressed TCRB transcripts, as all isolated RNA had been reverse transcribed. Sequencing was performed with immunoSEQ multiplex PCR; in TCRdb, only in-frame clones are kept and a portion is missing. Counted here are about 650,000 clones, around 11% occurring once; the ten biggest clones make up 0.095% to 0.15%. CDR1 and CDR2 (germline): SGDLS, YYNGEE. CDR3 length: 17 residues. The V gene lost 0 bases and the J gene lost 5 bases, with 20 bases spanning the gap. The receptor was isolated from a man younger than 45 with type 1 diabetes. Sequencing was done on a sample of naive CD4+ T cells from blood. The V gene is TRBV9, the J gene TRBJ2-5; D might be TRBD1 or TRBD2, each matching 5 bases. CDR3: CASSVDGQIGTWETQYF. CDR3 coding DNA: TGTGCCAGCAGCGTAGACGGGCAGATTGGGACCTGGGAGACCCAGTACTTC.